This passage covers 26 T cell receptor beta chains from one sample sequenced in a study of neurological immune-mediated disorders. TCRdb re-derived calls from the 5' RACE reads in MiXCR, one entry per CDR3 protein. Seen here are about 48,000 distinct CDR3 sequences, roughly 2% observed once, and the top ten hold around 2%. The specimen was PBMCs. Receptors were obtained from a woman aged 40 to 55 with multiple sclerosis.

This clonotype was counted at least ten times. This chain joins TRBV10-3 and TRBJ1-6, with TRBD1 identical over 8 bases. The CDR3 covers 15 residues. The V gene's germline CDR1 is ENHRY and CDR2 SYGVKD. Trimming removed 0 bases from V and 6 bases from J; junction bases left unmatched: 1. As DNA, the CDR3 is TGTGCCATCAGTGAGTCCGGACAGGGTAATTCACCCCTCCACTTT. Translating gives CAISESGQGNSPLHF.

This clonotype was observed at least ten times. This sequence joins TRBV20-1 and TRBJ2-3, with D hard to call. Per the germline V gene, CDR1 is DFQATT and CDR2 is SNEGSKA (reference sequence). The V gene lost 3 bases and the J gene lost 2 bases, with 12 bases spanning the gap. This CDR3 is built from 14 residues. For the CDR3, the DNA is TGCAGTGCTAGGGAAGTGGCCTTCACAGATACGCAGTATTTT. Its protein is CSAREVAFTDTQYF.

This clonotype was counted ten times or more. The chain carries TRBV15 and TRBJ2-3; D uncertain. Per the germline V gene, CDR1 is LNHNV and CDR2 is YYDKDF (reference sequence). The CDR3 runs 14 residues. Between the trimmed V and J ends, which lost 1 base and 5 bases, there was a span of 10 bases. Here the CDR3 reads CATSRAPSRDTQYF. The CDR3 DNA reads TGTGCCACCAGCAGAGCCCCTAGTAGAGATACGCAGTATTTT.

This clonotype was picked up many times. CDR3 in DNA: TGCGCCAGCAGAGGGACGCTGAACACTGAAGCTTTCTTT. This gives the protein CASRGTLNTEAFF. The V and J genes are TRBV10-2 and TRBJ1-1; D may be TRBD1 (5 bases). The CDR3 spans 13 residues. V lost 6 bases and J 0 bases, leaving 8 bases between the germline ends. Per the germline V gene, CDR1 is WSHSY and CDR2 is SAAADI.

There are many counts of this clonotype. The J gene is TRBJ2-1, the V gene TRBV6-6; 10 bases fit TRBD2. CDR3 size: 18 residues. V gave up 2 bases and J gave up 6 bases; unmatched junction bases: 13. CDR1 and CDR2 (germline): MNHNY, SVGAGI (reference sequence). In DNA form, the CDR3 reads TGTGCCAGCAGTTACGGGCCCTCCCAGCGGGGGGGCCCCAATGAGCAGTTCTTC. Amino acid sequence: CASSYGPSQRGGPNEQFF.

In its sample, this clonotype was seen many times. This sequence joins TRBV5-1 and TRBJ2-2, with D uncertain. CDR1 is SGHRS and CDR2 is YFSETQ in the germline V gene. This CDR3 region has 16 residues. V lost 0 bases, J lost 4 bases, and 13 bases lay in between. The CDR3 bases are TGCGCCAGCAGCTTGGTCGACGTTCGAGTCACCGGGGAGCTGTTTTTT. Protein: CASSLVDVRVTGELFF.

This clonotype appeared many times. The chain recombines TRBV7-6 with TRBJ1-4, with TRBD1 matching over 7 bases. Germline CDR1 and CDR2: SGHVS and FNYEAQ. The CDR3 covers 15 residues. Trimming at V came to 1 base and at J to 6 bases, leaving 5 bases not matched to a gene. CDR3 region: CASSLGGTDYEKLFF. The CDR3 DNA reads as TGTGCCAGCAGCTTAGGAGGGACAGATTATGAAAAACTGTTTTTT.

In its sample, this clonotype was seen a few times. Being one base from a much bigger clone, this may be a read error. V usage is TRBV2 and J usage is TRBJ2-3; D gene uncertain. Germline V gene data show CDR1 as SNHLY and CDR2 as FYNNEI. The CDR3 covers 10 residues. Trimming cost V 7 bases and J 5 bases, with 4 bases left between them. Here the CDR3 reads CASKEDTQYF. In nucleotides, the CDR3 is TGTGCCAGCAAGGAAGATACGCAGTATTTT.

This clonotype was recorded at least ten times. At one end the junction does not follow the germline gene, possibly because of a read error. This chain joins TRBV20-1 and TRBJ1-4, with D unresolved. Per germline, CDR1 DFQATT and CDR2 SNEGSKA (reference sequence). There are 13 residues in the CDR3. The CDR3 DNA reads TGCAGTGCTCGAGAAGCAACTAATGAAAAACTGTTTTTT. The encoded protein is CSAREATNEKLFF.

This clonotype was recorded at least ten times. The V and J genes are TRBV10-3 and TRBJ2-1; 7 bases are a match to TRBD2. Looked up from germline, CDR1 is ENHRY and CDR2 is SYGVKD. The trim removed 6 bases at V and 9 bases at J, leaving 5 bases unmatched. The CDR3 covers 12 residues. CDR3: CAIRSSGVEQFF. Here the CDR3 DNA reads TGTGCCATCAGATCCAGCGGGGTTGAGCAGTTCTTC.

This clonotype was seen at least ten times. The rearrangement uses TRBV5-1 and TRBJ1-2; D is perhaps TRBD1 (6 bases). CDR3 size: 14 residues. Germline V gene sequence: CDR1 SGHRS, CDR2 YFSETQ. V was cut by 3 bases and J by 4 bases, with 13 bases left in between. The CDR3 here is CASSYGTTSYGYTF. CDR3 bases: TGCGCCAGCAGCTACGGGACAACTTCCTATGGCTACACCTTC.

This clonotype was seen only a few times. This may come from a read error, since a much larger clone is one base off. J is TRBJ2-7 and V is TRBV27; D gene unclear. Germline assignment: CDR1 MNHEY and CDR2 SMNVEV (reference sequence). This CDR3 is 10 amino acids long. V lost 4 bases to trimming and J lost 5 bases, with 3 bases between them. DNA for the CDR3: TGTGCCAGCAGTTCCCACGAGCAGTACTTC. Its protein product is CASSSHEQYF.

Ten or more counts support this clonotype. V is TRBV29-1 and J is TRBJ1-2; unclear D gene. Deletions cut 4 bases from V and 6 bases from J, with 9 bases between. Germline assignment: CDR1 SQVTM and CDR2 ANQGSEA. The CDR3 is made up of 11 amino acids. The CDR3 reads CSVGQPDGYTF. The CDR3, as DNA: TGCAGCGTTGGGCAACCGGATGGCTACACCTTC. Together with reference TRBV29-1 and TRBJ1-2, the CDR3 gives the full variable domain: SAVISQKPSRDICQRGTSLTIQCQVDSQVTMMFWYRQQPGQSLTLIATANQGSEATYESGFVIDKFPISRPNLTFSTLTVSNMSPEDSSIYLCSVGQPDGYTFGSGTRLTVV.

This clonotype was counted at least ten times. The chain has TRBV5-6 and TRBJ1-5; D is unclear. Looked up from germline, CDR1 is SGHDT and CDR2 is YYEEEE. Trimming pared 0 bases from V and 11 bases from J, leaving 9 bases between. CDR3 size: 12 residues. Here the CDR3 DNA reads TGTGCCAGCAGCTTGGGAGACATGGCCCAGCATTTT. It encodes CASSLGDMAQHF. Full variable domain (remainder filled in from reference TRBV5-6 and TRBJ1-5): DAGVTQSPTHLIKTRGQQVTLRCSPKSGHDTVSWYQQALGQGPQFIFQYYEEEERQRGNFPDRFSGHQFPNYSSELNVNALLLGDSALYLCASSLGDMAQHFGDGTRLSIL.

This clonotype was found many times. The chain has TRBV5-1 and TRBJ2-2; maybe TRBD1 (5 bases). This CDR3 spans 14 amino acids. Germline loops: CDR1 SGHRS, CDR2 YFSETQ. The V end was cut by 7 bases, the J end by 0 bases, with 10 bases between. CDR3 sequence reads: CASAGPPNTGELFF. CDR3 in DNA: TGCGCCAGCGCAGGGCCCCCGAACACCGGGGAGCTGTTTTTT.

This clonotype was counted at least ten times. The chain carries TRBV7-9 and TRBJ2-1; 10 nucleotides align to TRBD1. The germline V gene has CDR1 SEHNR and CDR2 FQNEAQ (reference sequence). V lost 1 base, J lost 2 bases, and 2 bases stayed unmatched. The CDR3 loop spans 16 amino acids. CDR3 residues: CASSLDGTGAYNEQFF. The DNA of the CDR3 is TGTGCCAGCAGCTTAGATGGGACAGGGGCCTACAATGAGCAGTTCTTC.

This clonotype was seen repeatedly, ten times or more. The CDR3 region is CASSLRSGRSSYEQYF. CDR3 bases: TGTGCCAGCAGCTTACGCTCAGGCAGAAGCTCCTACGAGCAGTACTTC. The V call is TRBV7-2, the J call TRBJ2-7; D is unclear. There are 16 residues in the CDR3. V lost 2 bases and J 0 bases, leaving 14 bases between the germline ends. Germline loops: CDR1 SGHTA, CDR2 FQGNSA.

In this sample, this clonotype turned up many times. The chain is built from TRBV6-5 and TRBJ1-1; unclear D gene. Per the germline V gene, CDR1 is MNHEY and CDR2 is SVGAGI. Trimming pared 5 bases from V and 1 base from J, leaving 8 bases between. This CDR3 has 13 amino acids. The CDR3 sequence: CASSISENTEAFF. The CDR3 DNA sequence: TGTGCCAGCAGTATTTCAGAGAACACTGAAGCTTTCTTT.

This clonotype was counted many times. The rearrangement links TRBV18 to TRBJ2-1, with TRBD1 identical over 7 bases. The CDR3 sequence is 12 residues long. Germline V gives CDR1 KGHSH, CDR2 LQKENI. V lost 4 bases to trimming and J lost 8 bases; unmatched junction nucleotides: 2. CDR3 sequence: CASSRTGDEQFF. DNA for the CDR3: TGTGCCAGCTCACGAACAGGGGATGAGCAGTTCTTC.

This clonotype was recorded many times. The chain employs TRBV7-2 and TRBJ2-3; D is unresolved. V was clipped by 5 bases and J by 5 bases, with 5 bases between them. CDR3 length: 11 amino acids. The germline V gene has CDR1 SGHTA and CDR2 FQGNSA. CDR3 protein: CASSPIDTQYF. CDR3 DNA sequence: TGTGCCAGCAGCCCCATAGATACGCAGTATTTT.

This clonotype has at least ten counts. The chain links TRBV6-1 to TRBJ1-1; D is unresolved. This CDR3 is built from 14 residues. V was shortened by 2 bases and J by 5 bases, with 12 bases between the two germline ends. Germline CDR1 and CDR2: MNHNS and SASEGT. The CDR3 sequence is CASSELVGRTEAFF. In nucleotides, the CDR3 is TGTGCCAGCAGTGAATTGGTTGGTCGTACTGAAGCTTTCTTT.

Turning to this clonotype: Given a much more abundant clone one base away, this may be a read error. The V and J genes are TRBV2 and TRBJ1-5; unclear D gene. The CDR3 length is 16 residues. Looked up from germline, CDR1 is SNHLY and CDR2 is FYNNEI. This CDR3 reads CASSDKDGGVVQPQNF. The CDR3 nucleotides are TGTGCCAGCAGTGATAAAGACGGTGGGGTAGTTCAGCCCCAGAATTTT.

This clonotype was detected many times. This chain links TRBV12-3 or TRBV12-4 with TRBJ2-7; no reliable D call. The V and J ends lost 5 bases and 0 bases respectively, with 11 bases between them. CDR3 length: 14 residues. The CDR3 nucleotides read TGTGCCAGCAGTGGTGGGCCCTACTCCTACGAGCAGTACTTC. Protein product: CASSGGPYSYEQYF.

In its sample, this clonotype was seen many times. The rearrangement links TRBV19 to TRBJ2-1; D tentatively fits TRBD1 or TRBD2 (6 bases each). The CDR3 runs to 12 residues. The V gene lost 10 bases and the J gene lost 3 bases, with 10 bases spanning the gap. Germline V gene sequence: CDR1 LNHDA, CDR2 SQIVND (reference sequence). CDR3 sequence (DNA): TGTGCCACTGAGGGGGGCTACAATGAGCAGTTCTTC. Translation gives CATEGGYNEQFF.

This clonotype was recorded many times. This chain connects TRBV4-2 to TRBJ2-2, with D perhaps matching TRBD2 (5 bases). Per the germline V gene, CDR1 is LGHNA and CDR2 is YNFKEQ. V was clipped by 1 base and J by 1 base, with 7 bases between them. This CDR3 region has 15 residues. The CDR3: CASSQGRGNTGELFF. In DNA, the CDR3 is TGTGCCAGCAGCCAAGGACGGGGGAACACCGGGGAGCTGTTTTTT.

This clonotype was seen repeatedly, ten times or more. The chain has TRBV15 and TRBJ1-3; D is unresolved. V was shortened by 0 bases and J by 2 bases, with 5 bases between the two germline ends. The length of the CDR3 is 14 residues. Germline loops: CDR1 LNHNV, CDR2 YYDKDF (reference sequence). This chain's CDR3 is CATSREGTGNTIYF. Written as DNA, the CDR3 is TGTGCCACCAGCAGAGAAGGGACTGGAAACACCATATATTTT.